The 13 T cell receptor beta chains listed next were all sequenced from one sample in a study of blood T cell repertoires in COVID-19. Some clones are missing from TCRdb's copy, which holds only in-frame ones; the method was immunoSEQ multiplex PCR. Among hundreds of thousands of clones listed, 75% to 90% were seen once. Sample: peripheral blood. These receptor sequences come from a woman aged 50 to 60 with COVID-19, enrolled during active disease.

The chain uses TRBV3-1 (or the pseudogene TRBV3-2) and TRBJ2-7; D unclear. V lost 1 base and J 6 bases, leaving 4 bases between the germline ends. The CDR3 is 11 residues long. CDR1 and CDR2 from the germline V gene are LGHDT and YNNKEL (reference sequence). In DNA, the CDR3 is TGTGCCAGCAGCCAAGCTCTCGAGCAGTACTTC. It translates to CASSQALEQYF.

This clone was counted a single time. Written as DNA, the CDR3 is TGCAGCGTTGCGGTATCGGGGGACACTGAAGCTTTCTTT. This gives the protein CSVAVSGDTEAFF. The rearrangement joins TRBV29-1 to TRBJ1-1; D perhaps matches TRBD1 (5 bases). This CDR3 contains 13 residues. The germline V gene encodes CDR1 SQVTM and CDR2 ANQGSEA. Trimming removed 4 bases from V and 3 bases from J, with 12 bases in between.

The V and J genes are TRBV5-4 and TRBJ1-1; D possibly corresponds to TRBD1 (5 bases). This CDR3 is built from 13 residues. Germline V gene sequence: CDR1 SGHNT, CDR2 YYREEE (reference sequence). Between the trimmed V and J ends, which lost 9 bases and 5 bases, there was a span of 17 bases. The CDR3: CATKPAGRTEAFF. CDR3 bases: TGTGCCACAAAACCGGCGGGGCGGACTGAAGCTTTCTTT.

The chain uses TRBV19 and TRBJ2-4, with D maybe TRBD2 (6 bases). The length of the CDR3 is 19 residues. V lost 3 bases to trimming and J lost 0 bases, with 21 bases between them. Looked up from germline, CDR1 is LNHDA and CDR2 is SQIVND (reference sequence). The CDR3: CASSIRRTKEGLAKNIQYF. In DNA, the CDR3 is TGTGCCAGTAGTATCCGTCGAACGAAGGAGGGACTAGCCAAAAACATTCAGTACTTC.

The chain is built from TRBV5-1 and TRBJ2-5; 11 bases are a match to TRBD2. V shed 0 bases, J shed 4 bases, and the junction held 8 bases outside the gene matches. The CDR3 length is 17 residues. Germline CDR1 is SGHRS and CDR2 is YFSETQ. CDR3 amino acids: CASSLASLLAGGETQYF. The CDR3 nucleotides are TGCGCCAGCAGCTTGGCCTCACTCCTAGCGGGAGGAGAGACCCAGTACTTC. Filled out from reference TRBV5-1 and TRBJ2-5, the complete variable domain reads KAGVTQTPRYLIKTRGQQVTLSCSPISGHRSVSWYQQTPGQGLQFLFEYFSETQRNKGNFPGRFSGRQFSNSRSEMNVSTLELGDSALYLCASSLASLLAGGETQYFGPGTRLLVL.

The DNA of the CDR3 is TGTGCCAGCAGCTTACAATATCAGCCCCAGCATTTT. It yields the protein CASSLQYQPQHF. V usage is TRBV7-2 and J usage is TRBJ1-5; D is unresolved. The ends were cut back, 2 bases at V and 5 bases at J, with 4 bases in the middle. The germline V gene encodes CDR1 SGHTA and CDR2 FQGNSA. The CDR3 has 12 amino acids.

The V and J genes are TRBV11-3 and TRBJ1-2, with D possibly matching TRBD1 (5 bases). Per germline, CDR1 SGHNT and CDR2 YENEEA. Trimming removed 7 bases at V and 1 base at J, with 10 bases between. The length of the CDR3 is 13 residues. The CDR3 is CASTSTVNYGYTF. The CDR3 DNA follows: TGTGCCAGCACCTCGACAGTTAACTATGGCTACACCTTC.

CDR3 sequence (DNA): TGTGCCAGCAGCCACGGAACAGGTTGGGTCCTTACCTCTGGAAACACCATATATTTT. This encodes CASSHGTGWVLTSGNTIYF. This chain connects TRBV11-3 to TRBJ1-3; maybe TRBD1 (5 bases). Trimming cost V 5 bases and J 0 bases, with 23 bases left between them. This CDR3 contains 19 residues. From germline, CDR1 is SGHNT and CDR2 YENEEA.

The chain carries TRBV5-1 and TRBJ2-7; D possibly corresponds to TRBD1 (5 bases). This CDR3 is 15 amino acids long. The germline V and J ends were trimmed by 0 bases and 0 bases, with 10 bases remaining between them. Germline V gives CDR1 SGHRS, CDR2 YFSETQ. CDR3 sequence reads: CASSLEGLTSYEQYF. CDR3 nucleotide sequence: TGCGCCAGCAGCTTGGAGGGGTTGACCTCCTACGAGCAGTACTTC.

The V and J genes are TRBV7-9 and TRBJ1-2; 9 bases agree with TRBD1. Per germline, CDR1 SEHNR and CDR2 FQNEAQ (reference sequence). V gave up 5 bases and J gave up 7 bases; unmatched junction bases: 8. This CDR3 spans 14 amino acids. This CDR3 is CASSADRGWVGYTF. CDR3 DNA sequence: TGTGCCAGCAGCGCCGACAGGGGGTGGGTTGGCTACACCTTC.

This clone was found a few times. CDR3 nucleotides: TGTGCCAGCAGTTACACTGGCAGCGGGGGCACTGAAGCTTTCTTT. It codes for CASSYTGSGGTEAFF. This chain connects TRBV6-5 to TRBJ1-1, with D perhaps matching TRBD1 (5 bases). Trimming removed 2 bases from V and 4 bases from J, with 14 bases in between. This CDR3 has 15 residues. CDR1 MNHEY and CDR2 SVGAGI come from the germline V gene.

The J gene is TRBJ1-3, the V gene TRBV6-6; perhaps TRBD1 as D (5 bases). The V and J ends lost 7 bases and 1 base respectively, with 11 bases between them. The CDR3 has 14 residues. Germline CDR1 is MNHNY and CDR2 is SVGAGI (reference sequence). Here the CDR3 reads CASTPRGSGNTIYF. The DNA of the CDR3 is TGTGCCAGCACCCCGCGGGGGTCTGGAAACACCATATATTTT.

The rearrangement links TRBV30 to TRBJ1-1; D remains unclear. The CDR3 length is 15 residues. With 0 bases removed from V and 0 bases from J, the gap between germline ends came to 11 bases. The V gene's germline CDR1 is GTSNPN and CDR2 SVGIG (reference sequence). This CDR3 reads CAWSVSNRMNTEAFF. Written as DNA, the CDR3 is TGTGCCTGGAGTGTGTCGAACAGAATGAACACTGAAGCTTTCTTT.